A selection of T cell receptor beta chains follows, all from one sample in a study of T cell changes during pregnancy in multiple sclerosis. Assay: immunoSEQ multiplex PCR; the TCRdb copy retains only in-frame clones and omits some. This table has tens of thousands of clones, 85% to 95% appearing once. This material consisted of peripheral blood, taken in the third trimester of pregnancy. These receptors originate from a female donor in good health, enrolled as a control in a pregnancy study. Both conserved end residues are part of each CDR3. The order of the fields is V gene, J gene, D gene, clone size, CDR3 DNA, CDR3 protein. The D gene is left open where the match is weak. Clone size is not always given. Where it is, it says once, few, many or a class for expanded clones.

>TRBV4-3|TRBJ1-3|TRBD1|-
TGCGCCAGCAGCCAAGATCGGGACAGGTTCTCTGGAAACACCATATATTTT
CASSQDRDRFSGNTIYF
>TRBV4-1|TRBJ2-2|-|-
TGCGCCAGCAGCCTTCTCCAAAGCGCGAACACCGGGGAGCTGTTTTTT
CASSLLQSANTGELFF
>TRBV29-1|TRBJ2-3|-|-
TGCAGCCTTTTTTCGAGGGAGCGATACACAGATACGCAGTATTTT
CSLFSRERYTDTQYF
>TRBV9|TRBJ2-3|-|-
TGTGCCAGCAGCGCCTCGGGGGTAGATACGCAGTATTTT
CASSASGVDTQYF
>TRBV2|TRBJ1-2|-|-
TGTGCCAGCAGTGAAGGATTAGATGGCTACACCTTC
CASSEGLDGYTF
>TRBV10-1|TRBJ1-1|-|-
TGCGCCAGCAGTGAGTCGCGGGGAGGGGGTGGTGAAGCTTTCTTT
CASSESRGGGGEAFF
>TRBV7-2|TRBJ2-1|TRBD2|few
TGTGCCAGCAGCCGCCTGGGCGGGAGGGCAAACAATGAGCAGTTCTTC
CASSRLGGRANNEQFF
>TRBV10-2|TRBJ2-2|TRBD2|few
TGCGCCAGCAGCTCTAGCGGGGGGGCCGCCGGGGAGCTGTTTTTT
CASSSSGGAAGELFF
>TRBV5-4|TRBJ1-2|-|-
TGTGCCAGCAGCCCTAGGACCGGGGGGGCTAACTATGGCTACACCTTC
CASSPRTGGANYGYTF
>TRBV29-1|TRBJ2-1|TRBD1|-
TGCAGCACGGGACAGGGATCGGGTGAGCAGTTCTTC
CSTGQGSGEQFF
>TRBV5-1|TRBJ2-5|TRBD2|-
TGCGCCAGCAGCTTGGGAATAGCGGGGGGCCAAGAGACCCAGTACTTC
CASSLGIAGGQETQYF
>TRBV27|TRBJ2-5|TRBD1|-
TGTGCCAGCAGCCACGGGGCTCCGGGACAGGGGGGTGTGGAGACCCAGTACTTC
CASSHGAPGQGGVETQYF
>TRBV20-1|TRBJ2-1|-|-
TGCAGTGCTAGGGAGTACAATGAGCAGTTCTTC
CSAREYNEQFF
>TRBV7-9|TRBJ1-4|-|-
TGTGCCAGCAGCTTTTCCAGGGGACCCGAAAAACTGTTTTTT
CASSFSRGPEKLFF
>TRBV21-1|TRBJ2-2|-|-
TGTGCCAGCCCTTTAGGGGGCTGGTCCACCGGGGAGCTGTTTTTT
CASPLGGWSTGELFF
>TRBV4-3|TRBJ2-2|TRBD2|-
TGCGCCAGCAGCCAAGAAGTGGGGCGGGAGTCCCCCGGGGAGCTGTTTTTT
CASSQEVGRESPGELFF
>TRBV29-1|TRBJ2-7|-|-
TGCAGGGACCCCCACAGGGCTAGGGTCTACGAGCAGTACTTC
CRDPHRARVYEQYF
>TRBV29-1|TRBJ2-3|TRBD2|-
TGCAGCGTTGAAGAGCTAGCGGGGGCAGATACGCAGTATTTT
CSVEELAGADTQYF
>TRBV5-1|TRBJ2-3|TRBD2|-
TGCGCCAGCGGAGAAACTAGCGGGAGGAGGACAGATACGCAGTATTTT
CASGETSGRRTDTQYF
>TRBV6-5|TRBJ1-1|TRBD1|-
TGTGCCAGCAGTTACACCCGACAGGGCTCGAACACTGAAGCTTTCTTT
CASSYTRQGSNTEAFF
>TRBV5-1|TRBJ2-2|-|-
TGCGCCAGCAGCTTTAATCCCCTCGTCTCGAGTGGGGAGCTGTTTTTT
CASSFNPLVSSGELFF
>TRBV5-4|TRBJ2-1|-|-
TGTGCCAGCAGCTTGACGTCAGGGGTGGACAATGAGCAGTTCTTC
CASSLTSGVDNEQFF
>TRBV7-6|TRBJ1-1|TRBD1|-
TGTGCCAGCAGCTTAGGCGGGACAGGGTTCTATGAAGCTTTCTTT
CASSLGGTGFYEAFF
>TRBV19|TRBJ2-3|TRBD2|-
TGTGCCAGTAGTATGAATGCGGGGGAAAGCACAGATACGCAGTATTTT
CASSMNAGESTDTQYF
>TRBV30|TRBJ2-2|TRBD1|-
TGTGCCTTCGACAGGGCAAACACCGGGGAGCTGTTTTTT
CAFDRANTGELFF
>TRBV18|TRBJ1-1|TRBD1|few
TGTGCCAGCTCACAGGGACAGCGGAACACTGAAGCTTTCTTT
CASSQGQRNTEAFF
>TRBV10-2|TRBJ2-5|-|-
TGCGCCAGCAGTGTTAACAGGGAGGAGACCCAGTACTTC
CASSVNREETQYF
>TRBV7-8|TRBJ2-1|TRBD2|-
TGTGCCAGCAGCTTAAGGGTACTAGCGTCAACCTACAATGAGCAGTTCTTC
CASSLRVLASTYNEQFF
>TRBV4-3|TRBJ2-1|TRBD2|-
TGCGCCAGCAGCCAAGGATACCGACTAGCGGGAAAGACCTACAATGAGCAGTTCTTC
CASSQGYRLAGKTYNEQFF
>TRBV18|TRBJ1-3|TRBD1|-
TGTGCCAGCTCATCGGGACAGAGCTCTGGAAACACCATATATTTT
CASSSGQSSGNTIYF